This TCR beta chain was obtained from a study of blood T cell repertoires in COVID-19. Sequenced by immunoSEQ multiplex PCR; TCRdb stores in-frame clones only, minus some. This sample carries about 480,000 clones, 85% to 90% of them seen once, and the ten largest clones take 1.5% to 2%. V was clipped by 2 bases and J by 4 bases; unmatched bases: 11. The CDR3 has 18 amino acids. Per the germline V gene, CDR1 is LNHDA and CDR2 is SQIVND (reference sequence). This clone has a single count. The rearrangement joins TRBV19 to TRBJ2-6; TRBD2 agrees at 7 bases. The specimen sequenced was PBMCs or T cells enriched from blood (not recorded which). The sequence was obtained from a woman aged 35 to 49 who had recovered from COVID-19. The CDR3 reads CASSIRSVGRGGANVLTF. For the CDR3, the DNA is TGTGCCAGTAGTATAAGGTCCGTAGGGAGGGGCGGGGCCAACGTCCTGACTTTC.